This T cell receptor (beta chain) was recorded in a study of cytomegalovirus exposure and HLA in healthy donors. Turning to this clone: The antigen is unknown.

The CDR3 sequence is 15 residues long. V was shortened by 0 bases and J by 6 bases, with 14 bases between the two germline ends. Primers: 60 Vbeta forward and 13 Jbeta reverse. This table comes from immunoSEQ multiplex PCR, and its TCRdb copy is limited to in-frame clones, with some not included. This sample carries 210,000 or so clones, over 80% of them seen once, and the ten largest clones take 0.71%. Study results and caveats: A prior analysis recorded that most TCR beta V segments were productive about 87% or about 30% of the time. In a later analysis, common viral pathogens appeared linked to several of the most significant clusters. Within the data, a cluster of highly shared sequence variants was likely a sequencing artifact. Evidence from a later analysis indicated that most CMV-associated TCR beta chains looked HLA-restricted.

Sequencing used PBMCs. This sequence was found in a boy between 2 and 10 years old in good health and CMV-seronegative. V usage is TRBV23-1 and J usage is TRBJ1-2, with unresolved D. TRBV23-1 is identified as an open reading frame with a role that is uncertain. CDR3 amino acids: CASSQSPGTCDGYTF. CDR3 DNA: TGCGCCAGCAGTCAATCTCCGGGAACCTGTGATGGCTACACCTTC.